This T cell receptor (beta chain) comes out of a study of blood T cells in healthy people across ages (dated by TCRdb to the mid-2010s). At the level of the whole study: In model experiments, template switching captured roughly one uniquely barcoded TCR beta cDNA molecule for every two T cells. Using deep sequencing normalized with unique cDNA molecular identifiers, the study measured how TCR beta repertoire diversity changes with age. Donors were grouped into four age groups: young (average approximately 15 years), middle-aged (around 39), aged (62) and long-lived (around 80). To avoid experimental bias, donors of different ages were distributed randomly across sequencing lanes. Using the same blood draw, the study looked at two additional independent replicas of 1 million unique cDNA reads for two donors, one aged 18 to 30 and the other aged 80 or older.

What the work shows at the level of the full study, not this receptor alone: A strong correlation was found between observed TCR beta diversity and the percentage of naive T cells measured by flow cytometry. Since profiling was done on bulk unsorted PBMCs, naive and antigen-experienced compartments could not be conclusively compared. Because the CMV infection status of the donors was unknown, age-related changes in expanded clonotypes may potentially have been confounded. As age increased, observed TCR beta diversity per million T cells dropped in a roughly linear way, and a significant reduction was already evident by age 40. Total diversity estimates from one million sequenced T cells were considered lower bounds and underestimates. Compared with the aged group, more naive CD4+ T cells, fewer expanded clones and increased TCR diversity were shown by the long-lived group, suggesting age selection.

The method was 5' RACE. Sequenced using an Illumina HiSeq 2500. A second PCR of about 7 to 12 cycles was performed with a sample-barcoded 5' primer and a J-beta primer mix. A unique molecular identifier was introduced onto each TCR beta cDNA molecule by a template-switch 5' adaptor carrying 12 random nucleotides. Each sample yielded at least 3 million CDR3-containing paired-end reads. All of the RNA was converted into first-strand cDNA using the Mint cDNA synthesis kit, with a TRBC-specific oligonucleotide serving as the primer. Following uracil-DNA glycosylase treatment, a first 18-cycle PCR with universal primers M1SS and BC2_uni_R was performed on all cDNA. The study's processing was this. For normalization, 1 million high-quality reads, each with a distinct molecular identifier, were randomly selected from each sample. Instead of being binned into consensus sequences, reads with shared molecular identifiers were discarded. MiTCR, set to a Q25 quality threshold and the strictest error-elimination algorithm, was used for CDR3 identification, clonotype clustering and error correction. Lower-bound total TCR beta diversity was estimated with a nonparametric unseen species model using Euler transformation. TCRdb reprocessed the public reads (quality trimming at Q25 with fastp, clone calling with MiXCR) and kept in-frame beta chains. A single entry per CDR3 protein holds the most common genes and DNA from its merged rows. These V and J calls originate from TCRdb's pipeline instead of the authors' own analysis. The sample contains more than 700,000 distinct CDR3 sequences, roughly 50% of them found a single time. In total, the top ten clones hold roughly two fifths of the sample.

The donors were roughly 38 Caucasian individuals from Russia, aged roughly 6 to 95 years, who were systemically healthy. About 10 milliliters of peripheral blood were drawn from each donor into EDTA-treated Vacutainer tubes. Ficoll-Paque density-gradient centrifugation was used to isolate PBMCs, with at least 7 million obtained per sample. Trizol reagent was used to extract total RNA from PBMCs, with at least 5 micrograms per sample. Naive CD45RAhigh/CD27high T cell percentages were measured by flow cytometry on a PBMC aliquot from every donor. This clonotype has only a few counts. The target of this receptor is not known. One base away there is no much larger clone; base qualities are not given. Deletion took 4 bases off V and 11 bases off J, with a span of 14 bases between the germline ends. CDR1 and CDR2 (SNHLY, FYNNEI) derive from the germline V gene. The CDR3 goes from the cysteine to the phenylalanine over 12 residues. Only the CDR3 DNA stays, 36 bases, in frame from base 1.

The source material was blood. Recombination linked TRBV2 to TRBJ1-2, with the D gene uncertain. The receptor was derived from an elderly man in good health. The CDR3 has the sequence CASSASKRPYTF. The nucleotide sequence is given as TGTGCCAGCAGTGCTTCAAAGCGCCCTTACACCTTC. Outside the CDR3, residues come from the reference TRBV2 and TRBJ1-2 proteins, so the full variable domain is: EPEVTQTPSHQVTQMGQEVILRCVPISNHLYFYWYRQILGQKVEFLVSFYNNEISEKSEIFDDQFSVERPDGSNFTLKIRSTKLEDSAMYFCASSASKRPYTFGSGTRLTVV.